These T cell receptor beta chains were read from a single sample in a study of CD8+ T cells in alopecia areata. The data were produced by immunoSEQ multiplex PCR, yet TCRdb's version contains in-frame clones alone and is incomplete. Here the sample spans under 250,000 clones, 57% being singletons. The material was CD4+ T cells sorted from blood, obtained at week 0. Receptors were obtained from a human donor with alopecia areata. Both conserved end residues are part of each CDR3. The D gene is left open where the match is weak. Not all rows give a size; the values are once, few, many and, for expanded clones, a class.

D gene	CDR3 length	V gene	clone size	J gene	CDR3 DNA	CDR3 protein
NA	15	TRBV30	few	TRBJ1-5	TGTGCCTGGAGTCCCGACAGTCATAGCAATCAGCCCCAGCATTTT	CAWSPDSHSNQPQHF
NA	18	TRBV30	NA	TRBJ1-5	TGTGCCTGGAGCCCCGGTTGGGGGATCGGATATAGCAATCAGCCCCAGCATTTT	CAWSPGWGIGYSNQPQHF
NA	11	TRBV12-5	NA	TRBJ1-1	TGTGCTAGTGGTCTAGGGTTGCAGGCTTTCTTT	CASGLGLQAFF
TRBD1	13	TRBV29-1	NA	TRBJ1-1	TGCAGCGCCAAGACAGGGGTTACGACTGAAGCTTTCTTT	CSAKTGVTTEAFF
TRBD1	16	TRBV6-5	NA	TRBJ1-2	TGTGCCAGCAGTTACTATCCGGGACAGGCGTTCGCTGGCTACACCTTC	CASSYYPGQAFAGYTF
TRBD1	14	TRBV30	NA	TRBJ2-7	TGTGCCTGGACCTTCCGGGACAGCAACTACGAGCAGTACTTC	CAWTFRDSNYEQYF
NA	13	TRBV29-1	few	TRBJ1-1	TGCAGCGTTCGCGGCAGGGCGACTACTGAAGCTTTCTTT	CSVRGRATTEAFF
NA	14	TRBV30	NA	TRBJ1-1	TGTGCCTGGAGTGTGCCCGGGTGGGACACTGAAGCTTTCTTT	CAWSVPGWDTEAFF
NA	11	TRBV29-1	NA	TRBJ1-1	TGCAGCGCGTCCCGGGACACTGAAGCTTTCTTT	CSASRDTEAFF
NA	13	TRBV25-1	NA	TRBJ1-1	TGTGCCAGCAGTGGGGGGGCCCCCACTGAAGCTTTCTTT	CASSGGAPTEAFF
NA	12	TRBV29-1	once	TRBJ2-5	TGCAGCGCTTTGGGGGGAGGTGGGACCCAGTACTTC	CSALGGGGTQYF
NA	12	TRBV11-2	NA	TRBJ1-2	TGTGCCAGCAGCTTAGGAAACTATGGCTACACCTTC	CASSLGNYGYTF
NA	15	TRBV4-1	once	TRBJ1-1	TGCGCCAGCAGAAACCCCCAGACTGGGAACACTGAAGCTTTCTTT	CASRNPQTGNTEAFF
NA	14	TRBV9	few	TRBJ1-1	TGTGCCAGCAGCGCGGGACTTGGGAACACTGAAGCTTTCTTT	CASSAGLGNTEAFF
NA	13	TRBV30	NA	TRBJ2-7	TGTGCCTGCCCCGCGATAGGCTCCTACGAGCAGTACTTC	CACPAIGSYEQYF
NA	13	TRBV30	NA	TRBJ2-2	TGTGCCTGGAAAGGGTGGAACACCGGGGAGCTGTTTTTT	CAWKGWNTGELFF
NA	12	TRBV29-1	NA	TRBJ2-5	TGCAGCGTTCGGGGAGGCTGGGAGACCCAGTACTTC	CSVRGGWETQYF
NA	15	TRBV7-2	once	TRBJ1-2	TGTGCCAGCAGCTTAGGCCTTTCGGGGATGGGTGGCTACACCTTC	CASSLGLSGMGGYTF
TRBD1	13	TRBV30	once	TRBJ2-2	TGTGCCTGGAGGACAGGGAATGGCGGGGAGCTGTTTTTT	CAWRTGNGGELFF
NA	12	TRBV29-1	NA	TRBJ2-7	TGCAGCGCTGGGTGGGGGGCCGGCGAGCAGTACTTC	CSAGWGAGEQYF
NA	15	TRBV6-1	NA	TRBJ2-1	TGTGCCAGCAGTGACCTAGGACAGCCATACAATGAGCAGTTCTTC	CASSDLGQPYNEQFF
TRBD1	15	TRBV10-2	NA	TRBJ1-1	TGCGCCAGCAGTGATGTGACAGGGGGCCGGACTGAAGCTTTCTTT	CASSDVTGGRTEAFF
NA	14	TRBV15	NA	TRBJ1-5	TGTGCCACCAGCGGAAGGGCCTTCAATCAGCCCCAGCATTTT	CATSGRAFNQPQHF
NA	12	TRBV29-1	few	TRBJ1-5	TGCAGCGTTGCATATGGGAATCAGCCCCAGCATTTT	CSVAYGNQPQHF
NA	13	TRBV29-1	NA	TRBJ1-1	TGCAGCGGGCGACAGTTCCAGGACACTGAAGCTTTCTTT	CSGRQFQDTEAFF
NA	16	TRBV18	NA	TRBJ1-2	TGTGCCAGCTCACAATCAGGTGGAGGGCTGGACTATGGCTACACCTTC	CASSQSGGGLDYGYTF
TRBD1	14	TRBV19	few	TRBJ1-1	TGTGCCAGTACCTTGGGACAGGGGAACACTGAAGCTTTCTTT	CASTLGQGNTEAFF
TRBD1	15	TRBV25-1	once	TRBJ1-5	TGTGCCAGCAGTGGGGGACAGGGCCTGAATCAGCCCCAGCATTTT	CASSGGQGLNQPQHF
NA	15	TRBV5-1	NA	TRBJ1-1	TGCGCCAGCAGCCTCCTCCCCAGCTCGAACACTGAAGCTTTCTTT	CASSLLPSSNTEAFF
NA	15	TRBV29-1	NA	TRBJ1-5	TGCAGCGTTAGCGACTCAACACGAAGCAATCAGCCCCAGCATTTT	CSVSDSTRSNQPQHF
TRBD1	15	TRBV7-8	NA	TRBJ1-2	TGTGCCAGCAGCCAAGGGACAGATACTAACTATGGCTACACCTTC	CASSQGTDTNYGYTF
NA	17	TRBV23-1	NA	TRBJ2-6	TGCGCCAGCAGTCAATCTGGACTCAGCTCTGGGGCCAACGTCCTGACTTTC	CASSQSGLSSGANVLTF
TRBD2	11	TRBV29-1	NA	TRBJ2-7	TGCAGCGTTGAAGGGGGGGGCGAGCAGTACTTC	CSVEGGGEQYF
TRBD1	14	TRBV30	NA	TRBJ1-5	TGTGCCTTATCAGGGGGCGGATATAATCAGCCCCAGCATTTT	CALSGGGYNQPQHF
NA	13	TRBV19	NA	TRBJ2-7	TGTGCCAGTAAAACCGACGCTTCCTACGAGCAGTACTTC	CASKTDASYEQYF
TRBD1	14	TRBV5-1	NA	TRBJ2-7	TGCGCCAGCAGCTTAAGGACAGGGAAAGCCGAGCAGTACTTC	CASSLRTGKAEQYF
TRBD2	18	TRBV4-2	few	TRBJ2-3	TGTGCCAGCAGCCAAGATAGCCTAGCGGGCTCTAGCACAGATACGCAGTATTTT	CASSQDSLAGSSTDTQYF
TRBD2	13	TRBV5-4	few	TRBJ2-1	TGTGCCAGCAGGAGACTAGCGGCCAATGAGCAGTTCTTC	CASRRLAANEQFF
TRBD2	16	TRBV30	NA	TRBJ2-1	TGTGCCTGGAGTATACTAGCGGGAGGGTTAATGAATGAGCAGTTCTTC	CAWSILAGGLMNEQFF
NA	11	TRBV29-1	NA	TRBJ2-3	TGCAGCCACCCAGGGGCAGATACGCAGTATTTT	CSHPGADTQYF
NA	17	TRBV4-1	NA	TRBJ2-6	TGCGCCAGCAGCCAAGATTACGGGGACTCTGGGGCCAACGTCCTGACTTTC	CASSQDYGDSGANVLTF
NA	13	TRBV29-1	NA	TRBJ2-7	TGCAGCGTTGAATGGGGGGGGCAATACGAGCAGTACTTC	CSVEWGGQYEQYF
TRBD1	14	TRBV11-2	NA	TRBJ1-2	TGTGCCAGCATACGGGACAGGGGTAACTATGGCTACACCTTC	CASIRDRGNYGYTF
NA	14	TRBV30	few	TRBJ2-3	TGTGCCTGGAGTCCCGGACCATACACAGATACGCAGTATTTT	CAWSPGPYTDTQYF
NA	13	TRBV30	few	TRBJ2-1	TGTGCCGTGGAAAGGGGCAGATTCGGGGAGCAGTTCTTC	CAVERGRFGEQFF
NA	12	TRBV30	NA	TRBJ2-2	TGTGCCTGGAGGACTTACACCGGGGAGCTGTTTTTT	CAWRTYTGELFF
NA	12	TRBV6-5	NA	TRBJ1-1	TGTGCCAGCAGTAACCCGAACACTGAAGCTTTCTTT	CASSNPNTEAFF
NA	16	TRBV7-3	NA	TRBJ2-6	TGTGCCAGCAGCTTAATGCTCCGCCGGGGGGCCAACGTCCTGACTTTC	CASSLMLRRGANVLTF
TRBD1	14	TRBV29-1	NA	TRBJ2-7	TGCAGCGTTAAACGGGACAGGAGCTCCTACGAGCAGTACTTC	CSVKRDRSSYEQYF
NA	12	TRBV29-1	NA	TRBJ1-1	TGCAGCGTTGGCGAATTGAACACTGAAGCTTTCTTT	CSVGELNTEAFF